The clone carrying this T cell receptor (beta chain) was observed at least ten times. Antigen: not known. Next came a second PCR, run for about 7 to 12 cycles, which used a sample-barcoded 5' primer along with a J-beta primer mix. Each of the cDNA molecules was tagged by a template-switch adaptor with 12 random nucleotides. All samples gave at least 3 million CDR3-containing paired-end reads. TCRdb redid the calling of the 5' RACE reads with MiXCR, one entry per CDR3 protein. Here the sample spans roughly 800,000 distinct CDR3 sequences, roughly 60% being singletons. This CDR3 has 15 amino acids. Looked up from germline, CDR1 is DFQATT and CDR2 is SNEGSKA (reference sequence). With 0 bases clipped from V and 8 bases from J, the junction kept 8 bases outside the gene matches. The data are from a study of blood T cells in healthy people across ages. The study's findings and limits: The lack of PBMC sorting stopped any conclusive naive versus antigen-experienced comparison.

The sequence came from a man aged 25 to 45 in good health. This chain connects TRBV20-1 to TRBJ2-1; 9 bases fit TRBD2. Sequencing input: blood. CDR3 nucleotides: TGCAGTGCTAGAGATTGGGTAGCGGGAGTCCATGAGCAGTTCTTC. Translating gives CSARDWVAGVHEQFF.